The TCR beta chain described here comes from a study of blood T cell repertoires in COVID-19. The overall study: Samples came from the United States, Italy and Spain, spanning acute and convalescent COVID-19. PBMCs, B-cell-depleted T cells, or T cells were the source of the cDNA or gDNA that made up the material.

The table lists this clone with a count of one. Source study methods: Scientists estimated how many nucleated cells there were by amplifying reference gene primers. Only in-frame clones appear in the TCRdb table, and some are missing; sequencing was by immunoSEQ multiplex PCR. That table supplies the V and J calls and clone size; D and trimming were determined from the DNA. The table records 120,000 to 150,000 clones, 87% of them present only once. The germline V gene encodes CDR1 SNHLY and CDR2 FYNNEI. The CDR3 runs to 13 residues. The ends were cut back, 6 bases at V and 3 bases at J, with 9 bases in the middle.

This rearrangement joins TRBV2 to TRBJ1-3; D possibly corresponds to TRBD1 (5 bases). The sequence was obtained from a woman between 45 and 65 years old with acute or convalescent COVID-19. The material sequenced was peripheral blood. The CDR3 region has the DNA TGTGCCAGCAGCGGTGACAGTGGAAACACCATATATTTT. It is translated as CASSGDSGNTIYF.